The 4 T cell receptor beta chains listed next were all sequenced from one sample in a study of shared clonotypes between healthy human individuals. TCRdb's copy holds only in-frame clones and misses some; the assay was immunoSEQ multiplex PCR. The sample yields over 850,000 clones, about 80% seen once. The sample comprised memory CD4+ T cells from PBMCs. The subset was: CD45RA-negative fraction. These receptors all stem from a man younger than 35 in good health. Some clones in this sample may be carry-over from other donors' samples.

This clone was seen a single time. The gene calls are TRBV5-1 and TRBJ2-5; 14 nucleotides match TRBD2. The DNA end favors TRBJ2-7, so the J call may be wrong. CDR1 SGHRS and CDR2 YFSETQ come from the germline V gene. The CDR3 contains 17 residues. This CDR3 is CASRAGLAGVGSYEQYF. CDR3 DNA: TGCGCCAGCAGGGCGGGACTAGCGGGGGTCGGATCCTACGAGCAGTACTTC.

This clone was detected a few times. The V and J genes are TRBV5-1 and TRBJ2-1; 8 bases line up with TRBD2. CDR3 length: 15 amino acids. The germline V gene encodes CDR1 SGHRS and CDR2 YFSETQ. With 0 bases clipped from V and 9 bases from J, the junction kept 8 bases outside the gene matches. The CDR3 bases are TGCGCCAGCAGCTTGGCGGGAGCGGGAGCAGGTGAGCAGTTCTTC. Its translation is CASSLAGAGAGEQFF.

The gene calls are TRBV19 and TRBJ1-2; 10 bases are a match to TRBD1. The CDR3 contains 15 residues. The V segment lost 4 bases and the J segment 4 bases; nucleotides outside the gene matches: 6. The germline V gene has CDR1 LNHDA and CDR2 SQIVND (reference sequence). CDR3 residues: CASSTGQGGAYGYTF. For the CDR3, the DNA is TGTGCCAGTAGTACCGGACAGGGGGGGGCCTATGGCTACACCTTC.

This clone showed up many times. CDR3 sequence reads: CASSSPGPVLTYNEQFF. CDR3 in DNA: TGTGCCAGTAGTAGCCCGGGCCCCGTTTTGACCTACAATGAGCAGTTCTTC. This sequence joins TRBV19 and TRBJ2-1; D not resolved. The CDR3 has 17 residues. Per germline, CDR1 LNHDA and CDR2 SQIVND (reference sequence). The V end was cut by 4 bases, the J end by 2 bases, with 18 bases between.